This is a list of T cell receptor beta chains from one sample in a study of blood T cell repertoires in COVID-19. The assay was immunoSEQ multiplex PCR, and TCRdb's table has in-frame clones only and misses some. This repertoire shows some 130,000 clones, approximately 80% found once; its top ten account for around 8%. The material sequenced was peripheral blood. The receptors stem from a woman between 55 and 75 years old with active or convalescent COVID-19. Each CDR3 is given with its conserved first and last residue.

j_gene	v_gene	CDR3aa
TRBJ1-5	TRBV11-2	CASSHFNQPQHF
TRBJ2-5	TRBV6-2/TRBV6-3	CASSQRGSEGRETQYF
TRBJ1-6	TRBV5-1	CASSPGTTNSPLHF
TRBJ2-7	TRBV10-2	CASSEGGLAGPEQYF
TRBJ1-3	TRBV30	CAWSGDTFIGDTIYF
TRBJ1-1	TRBV5-6	CASSSGTLNTEAFF
TRBJ2-1	TRBV4-2	CASSQRGMTSNEQFF
TRBJ2-3	TRBV11-3	CASSLGHSSDTQYF
TRBJ2-5	TRBV18	CASSGSGVRETQYF
TRBJ2-3	TRBV7-2	CASSQDRGHADTQYF
TRBJ1-3	TRBV9	CASSPRGNTIYF
TRBJ2-5	TRBV28	CASNGDYPEETQYF
TRBJ2-5	TRBV5-6	CASTPGGQETQYF
TRBJ1-4	TRBV6-4	CASSDSFRTGTNEKLFF
TRBJ2-7	TRBV5-5	CASSLANIQYF
TRBJ2-5	TRBV28	CASSFGVLETQYF
TRBJ2-7	TRBV12-3/TRBV12-4	CASSWAGFYEQYF
TRBJ1-1	TRBV27	CASSSDRGLLNTEAFF
TRBJ1-4	TRBV11-2	CASSLEGRGSEKLFF
TRBJ1-1	TRBV18	CASSQFQGEAAEAFF
TRBJ1-6	TRBV3-1/TRBV3-2	CASSPLVQGGSPLHF
TRBJ2-2	TRBV28	CASPDRNTGELFF
TRBJ2-1	TRBV6-5	CASITSGGSYNEQFF
TRBJ2-5	TRBV7-6	CASSYLGQGYETQYF
TRBJ1-6	TRBV6-1	CASSEAWRNSPLHF
TRBJ2-7	TRBV6-1	CASSSQGSYEQYF
TRBJ1-1	TRBV11-3	CASSRRQVRMNTEAFF
TRBJ2-3	TRBV6-2/TRBV6-3	CASSYSPDSYTDTQYF
TRBJ2-3	TRBV24-1	CATSDPSTDTQYF
TRBJ1-2	TRBV5-1	CASSADQGALYGYTF
TRBJ2-6	TRBV2	CASSGTSGGSGANVLTF
TRBJ2-4	TRBV3-1/TRBV3-2	CASSPGVAKNIQYF
TRBJ1-2	TRBV3-1/TRBV3-2	CASSRRGAQGGYTF
TRBJ2-3	TRBV19	CASSPMSGSATDTQYF
TRBJ2-7	TRBV6-2/TRBV6-3	CASSYPGGGLAGRYEQYF
TRBJ2-7	TRBV27	CASSLKQGGGYEQYF
TRBJ1-3	TRBV15	CATSRDRGSGNTIYF
TRBJ1-2	TRBV19	CASSIVGDYGYTF
TRBJ1-2	TRBV5-1	CASSTRRGDNYGYTF
TRBJ1-1	TRBV6-1	CASSESTWVHTEAFF
TRBJ2-7	TRBV12-3/TRBV12-4	CASSPDNYEQYF
TRBJ1-2	TRBV10-3	CAISEGQLNYGYTF
TRBJ2-6	TRBV4-1	CASSQERRGLGANVLTF
TRBJ1-5	TRBV28	CASSLSTGHQPQHF
TRBJ2-1	TRBV9	CASSALGQDNEQFF
TRBJ2-3	TRBV9	CASSVGLAGGTDTQYF
TRBJ1-2	TRBV4-1	CASSHDRAGGYTF
TRBJ2-5	TRBV14	CASSHRGLKETQYF
TRBJ1-3	TRBV27	CASSLRGGADSGNTIYF